The clone carrying this T cell receptor beta chain was counted a single time. Its target is not known. The V gene's germline CDR1 is SGHRS and CDR2 YFSETQ. This CDR3 is 15 amino acids long. Between the trimmed V and J ends, which lost 4 bases and 0 bases, there was a span of 12 bases. Sequencing used immunoSEQ multiplex PCR; TCRdb keeps in-frame clones, though not all of them. The sample lists 100,000 or so clones, approximately 90% seen once, with about a sixth in the top ten. The sample belongs to a study of identifying expanded T cells in peripheral blood. Overall study results and limits: Across healthy donors, higher total template counts meant significantly greater roughly two-week count variance.

During the collection period, no donor immune events like infections were recorded. The origin of this receptor is a person between 18 and 70 years old in good health. The specimen was blood. The chain uses TRBV5-1 and TRBJ2-3; D remains unclear. As DNA, the CDR3 is TGCGCCAGCAGCCTGGGCTCCGGAAGCACAGATACGCAGTATTTT. It specifies CASSLGSGSTDTQYF.